This passage covers 6 T cell receptor beta chains from one sample sequenced in a study of regulatory T cells in long-lasting Graves disease. Time point indicated: newly diagnosed GD, antithyroid drugs for less than 3 months. Generation of the TCR library employed RNA extracted from PBMCs. Construction of TCR beta libraries relied on iRepertoire HTBI primers and on Arm-PCR targeting CDR3 regions. TCRdb reprocessed the multiplex PCR reads via MiXCR and lists one record per CDR3 protein. The sample has a few hundred thousand distinct CDR3 sequences, approximately 15% seen once. The same sample was also used in a study of T cells in Graves' hyperthyroidism and ophthalmopathy.

The sequencing here drew on peripheral blood mononuclear cells (PBMCs), taken at new diagnosis, from a patient treated with antithyroid drugs. Every receptor here comes from a woman aged 40 to 50 with Graves disease.

On this clonotype itself: One end of the junction is discordant with germline, which a read error may explain. The chain is built from TRBV12-3 or TRBV12-4 and TRBJ2-1, with 10 bases that match TRBD2. The CDR3 sequence is 15 residues long. For the CDR3, the DNA is TGTGCCAACAGTGAGAGACTAGCGGGCTACAATGAGCAGTTCTTC. Its protein is CANSERLAGYNEQFF.

This clonotype has ten or more counts. V is TRBV11-2 and J is TRBJ1-1; D unresolved. The length of the CDR3 is 13 residues. The V and J ends lost 1 base and 1 base respectively, with 4 bases between them. Germline V lookup: CDR1 SGHAT, CDR2 FQNNGV. Here the CDR3 DNA reads TGTGCCAGCAGCTTAGGTTGGAACACTGAAGCTTTCTTT. This translates into CASSLGWNTEAFF.

This clonotype appeared many times. The chain uses TRBV27 and TRBJ2-7; D might be TRBD1 (6 bases). Per the germline V gene, CDR1 is MNHEY and CDR2 is SMNVEV (reference sequence). Trimming cost V 2 bases and J 3 bases, with 14 bases left between them. This CDR3 is built from 15 residues. CDR3 coding DNA: TGTGCCAGCAGTTTAACAGGGAACTCAAACTACGAGCAGTACTTC. It encodes CASSLTGNSNYEQYF.

This clonotype showed up just a few times. Sequence at one end of the junction differs from germline and may be a read error. The rearrangement uses TRBV28 and TRBJ2-2, with 9 bases aligning to TRBD2. This CDR3 has 15 amino acids. The germline V gene encodes CDR1 MDHEN and CDR2 SYDVKM. CDR3 residues: CASTHRGRAPGGLFF. CDR3 nucleotide sequence: TGTGCCAGCACCCATCGCGGGAGGGCCCCCGGGGGGCTGTTTTTT. The entire variable domain, with the rest obtained from reference TRBV28 and TRBJ2-2, is as follows: DVKVTQSSRYLVKRTGEKVFLECVQDMDHENMFWYRQDPGLGLRLIYFSYDVKMKEKGDIPEGYSVSREKKERFSLILESASTNQTSMYLCASTHRGRAPGGLFFGEGSRLTVL.

This clonotype was counted many times. The chain carries TRBV14 and TRBJ1-2, with 7 bases lining up with TRBD1. V dropped 6 bases and J dropped 8; count of bases not matched to a gene: 9. The CDR3 is 13 amino acids. Germline CDR1 SGHDN, CDR2 FVKESK. CDR3 coding DNA: TGTGCCAGCAGTCTAAACAGGGGAGTCGGCTACACCTTC. This gives the protein CASSLNRGVGYTF.

The chain is built from TRBV6-1 and TRBJ1-2, with 8 bases that match TRBD1. J lost 0 bases, V lost 6 bases, and 3 bases had no gene match. This CDR3 spans 14 amino acids. Germline V gene data show CDR1 as MNHNS and CDR2 as SASEGT. DNA of the CDR3: TGTGCCAGCAGGTTACAGGGGGCTAACTATGGCTACACCTTC. Its protein is CASRLQGANYGYTF.